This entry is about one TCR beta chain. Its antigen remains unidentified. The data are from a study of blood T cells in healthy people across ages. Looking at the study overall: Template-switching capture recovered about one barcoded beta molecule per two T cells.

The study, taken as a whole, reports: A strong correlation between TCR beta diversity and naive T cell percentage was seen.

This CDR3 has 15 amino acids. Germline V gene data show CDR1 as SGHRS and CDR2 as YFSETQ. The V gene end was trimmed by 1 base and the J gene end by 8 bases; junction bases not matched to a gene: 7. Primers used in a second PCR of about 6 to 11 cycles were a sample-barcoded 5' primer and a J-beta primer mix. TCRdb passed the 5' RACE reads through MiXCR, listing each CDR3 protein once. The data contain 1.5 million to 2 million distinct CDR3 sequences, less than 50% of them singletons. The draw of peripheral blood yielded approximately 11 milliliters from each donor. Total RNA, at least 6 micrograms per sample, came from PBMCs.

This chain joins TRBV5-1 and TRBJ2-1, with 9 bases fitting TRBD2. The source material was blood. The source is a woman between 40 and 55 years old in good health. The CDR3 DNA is TGCGCCAGCAGCTTGCCTAGCGGGGCAGTCGATGAGCAGTTCTTC. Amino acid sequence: CASSLPSGAVDEQFF.